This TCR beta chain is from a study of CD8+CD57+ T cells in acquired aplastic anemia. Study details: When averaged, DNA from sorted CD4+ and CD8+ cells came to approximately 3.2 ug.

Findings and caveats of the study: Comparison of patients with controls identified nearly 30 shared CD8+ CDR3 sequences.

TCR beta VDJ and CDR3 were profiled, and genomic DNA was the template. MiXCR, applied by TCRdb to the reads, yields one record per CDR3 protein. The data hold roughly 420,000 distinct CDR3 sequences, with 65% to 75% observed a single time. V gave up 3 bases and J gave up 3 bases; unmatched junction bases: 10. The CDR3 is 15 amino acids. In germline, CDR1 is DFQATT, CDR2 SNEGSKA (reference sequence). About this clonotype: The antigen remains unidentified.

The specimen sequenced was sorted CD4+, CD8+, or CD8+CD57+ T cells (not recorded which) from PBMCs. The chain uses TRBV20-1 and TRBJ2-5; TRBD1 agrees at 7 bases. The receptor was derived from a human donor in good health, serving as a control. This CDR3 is CSARDFGTEKETQYF. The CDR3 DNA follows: TGCAGTGCTAGGGATTTCGGGACAGAGAAAGAGACCCAGTACTTC.